What follows are 17 T cell receptor beta chains derived from one specimen sequenced in a study of blood T cell repertoires in COVID-19. Clones were read by immunoSEQ multiplex PCR, and TCRdb kept only the in-frame ones, dropping some. Of over 60,000 clones listed, about four fifths are singletons. The sample taken for sequencing was peripheral blood. These receptors were collected from a human donor in a cohort sampled during active COVID-19.

This rearrangement joins TRBV18 to TRBJ2-7; D possibly corresponds to TRBD1 (6 bases). The CDR3 is made up of 17 amino acids. Germline CDR1 reads KGHSH; CDR2 reads LQKENI. The V gene lost 3 bases and the J gene lost 7 bases, with 25 bases spanning the gap. The CDR3 protein is CASSPVNPQGSWREQYF. As DNA, the CDR3 is TGTGCCAGCTCACCCGTCAACCCACAGGGATCTTGGCGGGAGCAGTACTTC.

This chain links TRBV5-4 with TRBJ2-7; a weak D match, TRBD1 (5 bases). The V and J ends lost 3 bases and 2 bases respectively, with 12 bases between them. This CDR3 comprises 14 residues. The germline V gene has CDR1 SGHNT and CDR2 YYREEE (reference sequence). The CDR3 coding sequence is TGTGCCAGCAGCTCAGGGTACACTCCCTACGAGCAGTACTTC. Translated: CASSSGYTPYEQYF.

The chain is built from TRBV7-9 and TRBJ1-4, with 8 bases lining up with TRBD1. Germline CDR1 and CDR2: SEHNR and FQNEAQ (reference sequence). The trim removed 3 bases at V and 2 bases at J, leaving 5 bases unmatched. The CDR3 spans 16 residues. The CDR3 sequence: CASSFQGASTNEKLFF. The CDR3, as DNA: TGTGCCAGCAGCTTTCAGGGGGCCTCGACTAATGAAAAACTGTTTTTT.

The chain joins TRBV6-5 to TRBJ1-5; D not certain. Germline loops: CDR1 MNHEY, CDR2 SVGAGI. The CDR3 runs 14 residues. CDR3 bases: TGTGCGGTTGTTTTCGCGGGTAGCAATCAGCCCCAGCATTTT. Its protein is CAVVFAGSNQPQHF.

The chain couples TRBV5-1 to TRBJ2-3; the D gene is possibly TRBD2 (5 bases). The CDR3 runs 16 residues. Germline CDR1 and CDR2: SGHRS and YFSETQ. Trimming took off 4 bases at V and 8 bases at J, with 23 bases between the two ends. Written as DNA, the CDR3 is TGCGCCAGCAGCGCCGGCTTGACTACCGATTATGGTACGCAGTATTTT. Protein product: CASSAGLTTDYGTQYF.

The genes are TRBV10-3 and TRBJ1-1; TRBD1 agrees at 8 bases. V shed 6 bases, J shed 0 bases, and the junction held 3 bases outside the gene matches. The CDR3 runs 14 residues. Germline V gene data show CDR1 as ENHRY and CDR2 as SYGVKD. CDR3 sequence (DNA): TGTGCCATCAGGGGGACAGGATTGAACACTGAAGCTTTCTTT. This translates into CAIRGTGLNTEAFF.

The V gene is TRBV29-1, the J gene TRBJ2-2; unclear D gene. The CDR3 runs to 14 residues. Germline assignment: CDR1 SQVTM and CDR2 ANQGSEA. Trimming removed 4 bases from V and 1 base from J, with 10 bases in between. In DNA form, the CDR3 reads TGCAGCGTTGTGAACGGTCAGAACACCGGGGAGCTGTTTTTT. This encodes CSVVNGQNTGELFF.

A few counts support this clone. The chain couples TRBV7-3 to TRBJ1-1; no clear D gene. V lost 0 bases, J lost 5 bases, and 7 bases lay in between. The V gene's germline CDR1 is SGHTA and CDR2 FQGTGA. The CDR3 covers 13 residues. CDR3 sequence reads: CASSLTSRTEAFF. CDR3 sequence (DNA): TGTGCCAGCAGCTTAACAAGCAGGACTGAAGCTTTCTTT.

The chain joins TRBV19 to TRBJ1-5, with TRBD1 matching 10 bases. The CDR3 has 16 amino acids. The V gene end was trimmed by 4 bases and the J gene end by 9 bases; junction bases not matched to a gene: 12. CDR1 is LNHDA, CDR2 SQIVND, per germline (reference sequence). In DNA, the CDR3 is TGTGCCAGTAGTACCGGGACAGGGGAGAGCATCAGGCCCCAGCATTTT. The encoded protein is CASSTGTGESIRPQHF.

The rearrangement joins TRBV30 to TRBJ1-4; 7 nucleotides align to TRBD1. Germline assignment: CDR1 GTSNPN and CDR2 SVGIG (reference sequence). This CDR3 contains 15 residues. J lost 0 bases, V lost 6 bases, and 7 bases had no gene match. The CDR3 DNA is TGTGCCTGCCGGGACAGAGTTGCAACTAATGAAAAACTGTTTTTT. It encodes CACRDRVATNEKLFF.

This clone was counted once. The gene calls are TRBV30 and TRBJ1-2; possibly TRBD1 for D (6 bases). The V gene's germline CDR1 is GTSNPN and CDR2 SVGIG (reference sequence). The V end lost 4 bases, the J end lost 5 bases, and 14 bases lay between the germline ends. The CDR3 extends over 13 amino acids. CDR3 amino acids: CAWTGTGSYGYTF. The CDR3 nucleotides read TGTGCCTGGACCGGCACAGGGAGTTATGGCTACACCTTC.

The chain employs TRBV4-3 and TRBJ1-2, with 7 bases fitting TRBD1. Germline V CDR1 and CDR2: LGHNA, YSLEER. The CDR3 length is 16 residues. Trimming removed 1 base from V and 6 bases from J; junction bases left unmatched: 11. CDR3 sequence reads: CASSQVSQGDVNGYTF. As DNA, the CDR3 is TGCGCCAGCAGCCAAGTGAGCCAGGGGGATGTCAATGGCTACACCTTC.

This clone was observed a few times. V gene TRBV19 combines with J gene TRBJ1-3; D unclear. The CDR3 extends over 15 amino acids. The germline V and J ends were trimmed by 1 base and 4 bases, with 11 bases remaining between them. In germline, CDR1 is LNHDA, CDR2 SQIVND (reference sequence). As DNA, the CDR3 is TGTGCCAGTAGTATAGTGCGGCCGCCCGGAAACACCATATATTTT. Its protein is CASSIVRPPGNTIYF.

The chain joins TRBV6-5 to TRBJ2-6; D possibly corresponds to TRBD2 (5 bases). The CDR3 is 13 amino acids. Germline CDR1 is MNHEY and CDR2 is SVGAGI. Trimming stripped 11 bases from V and 2 bases from J, with 10 bases between. This CDR3 reads CAERETGANVLTF. For the CDR3, the DNA is TGTGCCGAAAGGGAGACTGGGGCCAACGTCCTGACTTTC.

The V gene is TRBV5-4, the J gene TRBJ2-7; 14 bases fit TRBD2. The J segment lost 7 bases and the V segment lost 0 bases, leaving 6 bases of the junction unmatched. There are 16 residues in the CDR3. Germline values: CDR1 SGHNT, CDR2 YYREEE (reference sequence). Here the CDR3 reads CASSLEPGLAGEEQYF. The CDR3 region has the DNA TGTGCCAGCAGCTTGGAACCGGGACTAGCGGGGGAAGAGCAGTACTTC.

This clone has more than one count but fewer than ten. This rearrangement joins TRBV10-2 to TRBJ1-5, with TRBD1 matching 7 bases. The CDR3 extends over 16 amino acids. V dropped 2 bases and J dropped 4; count of bases not matched to a gene: 8. Germline values: CDR1 WSHSY, CDR2 SAAADI. The CDR3 loop reads CASSEARGTANQPQHF. The CDR3 coding sequence is TGCGCCAGCAGTGAGGCACGGGGGACAGCTAATCAGCCCCAGCATTTT.

The V gene is TRBV5-1, the J gene TRBJ1-4; 8 bases line up with TRBD1. Germline assignment: CDR1 SGHRS and CDR2 YFSETQ. V trimming: 0 bases; J trimming: 11 bases; junction bases outside the gene matches: 6. CDR3 size: 14 residues. The CDR3 bases are TGCGCCAGCAGCTTGGAGCAGGGGGCCCTGAAACTGTTTTTT. Its protein is CASSLEQGALKLFF. The whole variable domain, remainder taken from reference TRBV5-1 and TRBJ1-4, is KAGVTQTPRYLIKTRGQQVTLSCSPISGHRSVSWYQQTPGQGLQFLFEYFSETQRNKGNFPGRFSGRQFSNSRSEMNVSTLELGDSALYLCASSLEQGALKLFFGSGTQLSVL.